Shown below are 21 T cell receptor beta chains from a single sample sequenced in a study of T-cell memory formation after mild COVID-19. In TCRdb, the 5' RACE reads were re-called with MiXCR into one record per CDR3 protein. The repertoire holds just under 150,000 distinct CDR3 sequences, around 21% seen once, with around 2.4% in the top ten. The source material was PBMCs or a T cell subset sorted from them (not recorded which). All receptors derive from an adult woman who had mild COVID-19 (a few samples of this study predate the infection). Cell type and time point are not known.

The sample holds a few counts of this clonotype. The genes are TRBV7-2 and TRBJ2-1; 12 bases are a match to TRBD2. V trimming: 3 bases; J trimming: 7 bases; junction bases outside the gene matches: 10. Germline V lookup: CDR1 SGHTA, CDR2 FQGNSA. The CDR3 is 17 amino acids. The CDR3 DNA follows: TGTGCCAGCAGCTTCCGACTAGCGGGAGATCCTCGGAATGAGCAGTTCTTC. Translation: CASSFRLAGDPRNEQFF. The full variable domain, its missing parts supplied by reference TRBV7-2 and TRBJ2-1, is GAGVSQSPSNKVTEKGKDVELRCDPISGHTALYWYRQSLGQGLEFLIYFQGNSAPDKSGLPSDRFSAERTGGSVSTLTIQRTQQEDSAVYLCASSFRLAGDPRNEQFFGPGTRLTVL.

This clonotype showed up just a few times. The chain employs TRBV5-1 and TRBJ2-2; TRBD1 matches at 7 bases. This CDR3 has 15 residues. Trimming cost V 3 bases and J 2 bases; bases outside gene matches: 4. Germline V gives CDR1 SGHRS, CDR2 YFSETQ. The CDR3 sequence is CASSYGQANTGELFF. The CDR3 nucleotides are TGCGCCAGCAGCTACGGACAGGCTAACACCGGGGAGCTGTTTTTT. Complete variable domain (other parts from reference TRBV5-1 and TRBJ2-2): KAGVTQTPRYLIKTRGQQVTLSCSPISGHRSVSWYQQTPGQGLQFLFEYFSETQRNKGNFPGRFSGRQFSNSRSEMNVSTLELGDSALYLCASSYGQANTGELFFGEGSRLTVL.

This clonotype showed up just a few times. The chain has TRBV20-1 and TRBJ2-3, with D tentatively TRBD2 (5 bases). V lost 6 bases and J 3 bases, leaving 16 bases between the germline ends. Germline CDR1 and CDR2: DFQATT and SNEGSKA (reference sequence). The length of the CDR3 is 14 residues. The CDR3 nucleotides read TGCAGTGCCGCGGACTCCCTTAGGACAGATACGCAGTATTTT. Translation gives CSAADSLRTDTQYF.

In DNA, the CDR3 is TGCGCCAGCAGCCAAGATAGGAGGGGGCAGTTGGGCTACACCTTC. This encodes CASSQDRRGQLGYTF. The chain uses TRBV4-3 and TRBJ1-2; TRBD1 matches at 7 bases. J was trimmed by 8 bases and V by 0 bases; bases with no gene match: 9. This CDR3 region has 15 residues. The germline gives CDR1 LGHNA, CDR2 YSLEER.

This clonotype has a handful of counts. The V and J genes are TRBV29-1 and TRBJ1-1; D is ambiguous. Germline V gene lookup returns CDR1 SQVTM and CDR2 ANQGSEA. The CDR3 is 14 amino acids. V was clipped by 2 bases and J by 5 bases, with 15 bases between them. The DNA for the CDR3 is TGCAGCGTTGAAAAGCCGTCTCGATCTACTGAAGCTTTCTTT. This codes for CSVEKPSRSTEAFF.

The chain carries TRBV14 and TRBJ1-6; no clear D. CDR3 length: 14 residues. Trimming shortened V by 1 base and J by 8 bases, and 9 bases separated the two germline ends. Germline CDR1 reads SGHDN; CDR2 reads FVKESK. The CDR3 reads CASSQGREYSPLHF. The CDR3 DNA reads as TGTGCCAGCAGCCAAGGGAGGGAGTATTCACCCCTCCACTTT.

The V and J genes are TRBV20-1 and TRBJ2-5, with 7 bases matching TRBD1. CDR1 DFQATT and CDR2 SNEGSKA come from the germline V gene (reference sequence). The length of the CDR3 is 12 residues. V lost 6 bases and J lost 2; bases outside the gene matches: 3. The CDR3 is CSAGTDQETQYF. CDR3 DNA sequence: TGCAGTGCCGGGACAGATCAAGAGACCCAGTACTTC.

The V call is TRBV11-2, the J call TRBJ2-1; 7 bases line up with TRBD2. The CDR3 sequence is 14 residues long. Germline V CDR1 and CDR2: SGHAT, FQNNGV. The J segment lost 12 bases and the V segment lost 6 bases, leaving 14 bases of the junction unmatched. The CDR3 DNA sequence: TGTGCCAGCAGTATGGGGCTAGCGGCACCGAGGCAGTTCTTC. Protein product: CASSMGLAAPRQFF.

This clonotype was found a few times. The V gene is TRBV3-1, the J gene TRBJ2-1, with 10 bases fitting TRBD2. Germline V gene data show CDR1 as LGHDT and CDR2 as YNNKEL (reference sequence). The J segment lost 3 bases and the V segment lost 6 bases, leaving 5 bases of the junction unmatched. CDR3 length: 15 residues. The CDR3 nucleotides read TGTGCCAGCAGTCCTAGCGGGAGAGTCTACAATGAGCAGTTCTTC. Its protein is CASSPSGRVYNEQFF.

This clonotype was seen at least ten times. The V and J genes are TRBV2 and TRBJ1-6; weak D call: TRBD1 (5 bases). CDR1 and CDR2 from the germline V gene are SNHLY and FYNNEI. The CDR3 consists of 16 residues. Trimming cost V 1 base and J 7 bases, with 14 bases left between them. CDR3 coding DNA: TGTGCCAGCAGTGAAGGGTGGGGCAGAACAAATTCACCCCTCCACTTT. This codes for CASSEGWGRTNSPLHF.

CDR3 loop: CASSSAGLAITDTQYF. The CDR3 DNA follows: TGTGCCAGCAGCTCGGCCGGACTAGCGATAACAGATACGCAGTATTTT. The J gene is TRBJ2-3, the V gene TRBV7-9; the match to TRBD2 covers 9 bases. The CDR3 totals 16 residues. The V gene's germline CDR1 is SEHNR and CDR2 FQNEAQ (reference sequence). Trimming took 4 bases from V and 3 from J; bases not matched to a gene: 8.

This clonotype was observed a handful of times. This rearrangement joins TRBV5-1 to TRBJ1-2; possible D gene TRBD1, 5 bases. Trimming left V 4 bases short and J 4 bases short, with 8 bases between. The germline V gene encodes CDR1 SGHRS and CDR2 YFSETQ. The CDR3 runs to 12 residues. The CDR3 nucleotides are TGCGCCAGCAGCGGGGGACGCTATGGCTACACCTTC. Protein product: CASSGGRYGYTF. The whole variable domain, remainder taken from reference TRBV5-1 and TRBJ1-2, is KAGVTQTPRYLIKTRGQQVTLSCSPISGHRSVSWYQQTPGQGLQFLFEYFSETQRNKGNFPGRFSGRQFSNSRSEMNVSTLELGDSALYLCASSGGRYGYTFGSGTRLTVV.

The CDR3 loop reads CASRRTGVIQPQHF. The CDR3 region has the DNA TGTGCCAGCAGGCGGACAGGGGTTATTCAGCCCCAGCATTTT. This rearrangement joins TRBV12-3 or TRBV12-4 to TRBJ1-5; TRBD1 matches at 9 bases. The CDR3 sequence is 14 residues long. With V trimmed by 6 bases and J by 6 bases, 6 bases remained unmatched.

The rearrangement joins TRBV2 to TRBJ2-5, with 13 bases fitting TRBD2. Trimming cost V 7 bases and J 4 bases; bases outside gene matches: 6. The CDR3 is made up of 15 amino acids. Germline V gene data show CDR1 as SNHLY and CDR2 as FYNNEI. In DNA, the CDR3 is TGTGCCAGCAAGCCTAGACTAGCGGGGGGAGAGACCCAGTACTTC. Protein sequence: CASKPRLAGGETQYF.

This clonotype has at least ten counts. V and J are TRBV12-3 or TRBV12-4 and TRBJ2-5; D gene ambiguous. Between the trimmed V and J ends, which lost 3 bases and 4 bases, there was a span of 3 bases. The CDR3 consists of 11 residues. The CDR3 DNA follows: TGTGCCAGCAGTTTGTTAGAGACCCAGTACTTC. Its protein is CASSLLETQYF.

This clonotype was observed a handful of times. The chain recombines TRBV5-1 with TRBJ2-2, with 8 bases lining up with TRBD2. V was pared by 7 bases and J by 0 bases, with 5 bases of the junction left unmatched. Germline lookup yields CDR1 SGHRS and CDR2 YFSETQ. CDR3 length: 15 residues. The CDR3 sequence is CASARGATNTGELFF. The CDR3 DNA reads as TGCGCCAGCGCGCGGGGGGCTACGAACACCGGGGAGCTGTTTTTT.

The CDR3 protein is CASSLRPAYEQYF. In DNA form, the CDR3 reads TGCGCCAGCAGCCTACGACCAGCGTACGAGCAGTACTTC. The V call is TRBV5-1, the J call TRBJ2-7; D is uncertain. Trimming shortened V by 4 bases and J by 4 bases, and 12 bases separated the two germline ends. The germline CDR1 and CDR2 sequences are SGHRS and YFSETQ. The CDR3 extends over 13 amino acids.

V gene TRBV24-1 combines with J gene TRBJ1-1; 7 bases match TRBD1. There are 13 residues in the CDR3. In germline, CDR1 is KGHDR, CDR2 SFDVKD. The V segment lost 7 bases and the J segment 10 bases; nucleotides outside the gene matches: 11. The CDR3 DNA follows: TGTGCCACCAGGGGGGAGGGGGCGTACGGAGCTTTCTTT. Its translation is CATRGEGAYGAFF.

The chain is built from TRBV12-3 or TRBV12-4 and TRBJ2-3; TRBD1 matches 10 bases. This CDR3 is 15 amino acids long. Trimming removed 5 bases from V and 2 bases from J; junction bases left unmatched: 4. This CDR3 reads CASSGDRGFTDTQYF. CDR3 nucleotides: TGTGCCAGCAGTGGGGACAGGGGCTTCACAGATACGCAGTATTTT.

V gene TRBV24-1 combines with J gene TRBJ2-2; D uncertain. The CDR3 is 13 residues long. CDR1 and CDR2 (germline): KGHDR, SFDVKD. Trimming stripped 3 bases from V and 4 bases from J, with 5 bases between. CDR3 amino acids: CATSDRITGELFF. In nucleotides, the CDR3 is TGTGCCACCAGTGATCGAATCACCGGGGAGCTGTTTTTT.

The chain joins TRBV20-1 to TRBJ2-5, with a weak D call TRBD1 (6 bases). The germline CDR1 and CDR2 sequences are DFQATT and SNEGSKA (reference sequence). There are 13 residues in the CDR3. V lost 6 bases and J 5 bases, leaving 16 bases between the germline ends. The chain's CDR3 is CSAKTGIIETQYF. As DNA, the CDR3 is TGCAGTGCAAAAACAGGGATCATCGAGACCCAGTACTTC.